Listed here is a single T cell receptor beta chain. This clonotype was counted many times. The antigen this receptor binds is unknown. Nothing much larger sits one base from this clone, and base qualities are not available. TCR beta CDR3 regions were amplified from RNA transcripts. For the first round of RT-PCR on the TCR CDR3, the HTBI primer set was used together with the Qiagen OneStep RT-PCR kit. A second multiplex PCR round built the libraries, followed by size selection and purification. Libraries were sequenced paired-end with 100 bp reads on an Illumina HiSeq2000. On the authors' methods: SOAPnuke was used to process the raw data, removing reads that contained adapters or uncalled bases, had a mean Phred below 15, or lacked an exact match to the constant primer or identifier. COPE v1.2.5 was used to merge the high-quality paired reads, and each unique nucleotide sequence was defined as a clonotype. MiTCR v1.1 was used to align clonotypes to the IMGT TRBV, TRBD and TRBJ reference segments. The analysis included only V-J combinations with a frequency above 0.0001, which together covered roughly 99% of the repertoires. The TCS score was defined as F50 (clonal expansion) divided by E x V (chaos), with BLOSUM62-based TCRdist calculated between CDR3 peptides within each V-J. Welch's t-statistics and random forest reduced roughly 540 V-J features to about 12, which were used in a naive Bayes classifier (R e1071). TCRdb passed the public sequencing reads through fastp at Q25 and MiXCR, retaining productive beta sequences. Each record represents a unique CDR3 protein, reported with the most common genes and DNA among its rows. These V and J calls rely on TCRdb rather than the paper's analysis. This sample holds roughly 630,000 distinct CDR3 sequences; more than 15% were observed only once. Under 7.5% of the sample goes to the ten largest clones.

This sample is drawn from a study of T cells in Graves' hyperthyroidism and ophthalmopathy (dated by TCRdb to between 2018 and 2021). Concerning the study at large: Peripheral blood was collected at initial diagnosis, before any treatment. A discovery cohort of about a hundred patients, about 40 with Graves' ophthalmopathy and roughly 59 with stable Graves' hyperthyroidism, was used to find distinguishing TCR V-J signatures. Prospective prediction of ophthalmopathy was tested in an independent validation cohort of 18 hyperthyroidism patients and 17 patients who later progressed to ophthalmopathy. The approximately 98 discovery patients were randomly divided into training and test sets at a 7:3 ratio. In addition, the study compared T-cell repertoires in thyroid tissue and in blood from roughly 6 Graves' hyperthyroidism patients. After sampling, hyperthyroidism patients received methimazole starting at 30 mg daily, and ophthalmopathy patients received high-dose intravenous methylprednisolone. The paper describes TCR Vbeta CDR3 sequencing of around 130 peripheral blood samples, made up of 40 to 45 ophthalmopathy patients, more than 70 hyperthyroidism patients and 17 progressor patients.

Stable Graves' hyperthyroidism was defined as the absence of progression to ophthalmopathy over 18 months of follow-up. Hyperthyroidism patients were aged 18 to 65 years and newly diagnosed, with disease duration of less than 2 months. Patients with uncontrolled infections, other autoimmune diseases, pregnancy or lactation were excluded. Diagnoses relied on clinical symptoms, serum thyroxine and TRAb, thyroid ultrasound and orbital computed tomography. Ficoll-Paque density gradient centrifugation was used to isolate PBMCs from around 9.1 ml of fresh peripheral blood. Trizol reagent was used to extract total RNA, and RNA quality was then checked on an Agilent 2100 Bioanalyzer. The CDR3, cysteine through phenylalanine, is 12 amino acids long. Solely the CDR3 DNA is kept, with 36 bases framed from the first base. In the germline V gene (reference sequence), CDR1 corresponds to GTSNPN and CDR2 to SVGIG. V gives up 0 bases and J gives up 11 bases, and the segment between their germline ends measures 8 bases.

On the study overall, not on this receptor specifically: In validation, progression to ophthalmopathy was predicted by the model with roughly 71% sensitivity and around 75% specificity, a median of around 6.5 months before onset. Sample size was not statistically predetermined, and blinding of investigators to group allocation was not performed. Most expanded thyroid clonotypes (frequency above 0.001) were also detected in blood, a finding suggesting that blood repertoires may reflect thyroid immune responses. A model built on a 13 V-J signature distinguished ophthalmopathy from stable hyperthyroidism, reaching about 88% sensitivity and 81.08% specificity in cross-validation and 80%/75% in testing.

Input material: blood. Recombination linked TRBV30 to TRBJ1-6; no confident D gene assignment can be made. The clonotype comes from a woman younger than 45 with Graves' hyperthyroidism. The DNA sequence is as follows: TGTGCCTGGAGTGTACGGGATCCACCCCTCCACTTT. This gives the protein CAWSVRDPPLHF.